These 25 T cell receptor beta chains share one sample of origin, sequenced in a study of T cells in Graves' hyperthyroidism and ophthalmopathy. TCR beta CDR3 region amplification was performed from RNA transcripts. First-round RT-PCR with HTBI primers amplified the TCR CDR3 region. TCRdb reprocessed the multiplex PCR reads with MiXCR, giving one entry per CDR3 protein. The sample consists of hundreds of thousands of distinct CDR3 sequences, more than 15% of them appearing once. Sequencing used blood. The receptors shown here come from a woman aged 35 to 49 with Graves' ophthalmopathy.

The chain is built from TRBV5-1 and TRBJ1-4; D unresolved. This CDR3 contains 16 residues. CDR1 and CDR2 from the germline V gene are SGHRS and YFSETQ. V was trimmed by 6 bases and J by 0 bases, leaving 15 bases between them. The CDR3 coding sequence is TGCGCCAGCACCCGAGGGCGGGAGGCAACTAATGAAAAACTGTTTTTT. This codes for CASTRGREATNEKLFF. The variable domain in full, completed from reference TRBV5-1 and TRBJ1-4, reads KAGVTQTPRYLIKTRGQQVTLSCSPISGHRSVSWYQQTPGQGLQFLFEYFSETQRNKGNFPGRFSGRQFSNSRSEMNVSTLELGDSALYLCASTRGREATNEKLFFGSGTQLSVL.

In this sample, this clonotype turned up many times. The rearrangement links TRBV5-1 to TRBJ1-2; 8 nucleotides agree with TRBD1. V lost 4 bases and J lost 3; bases outside the gene matches: 2. CDR1 SGHRS and CDR2 YFSETQ come from the germline V gene. The CDR3 is made up of 13 amino acids. The CDR3 loop is CASSTQGDYGYTF. Written as DNA, the CDR3 is TGCGCCAGCAGCACACAGGGGGACTATGGCTACACCTTC. Filled out from reference TRBV5-1 and TRBJ1-2, the complete variable domain reads KAGVTQTPRYLIKTRGQQVTLSCSPISGHRSVSWYQQTPGQGLQFLFEYFSETQRNKGNFPGRFSGRQFSNSRSEMNVSTLELGDSALYLCASSTQGDYGYTFGSGTRLTVV.

This clonotype was counted a few times. The chain combines TRBV18 with TRBJ2-3, with 7 nucleotides matching TRBD1. The CDR3 is 14 amino acids. Germline CDR1 KGHSH, CDR2 LQKENI. Losses at the gene ends were 5 bases for V and 2 bases for J; bases not matched to a gene: 4. CDR3 in amino acids: CASSLGQYTDTQYF. The DNA of the CDR3 is TGTGCCAGCTCATTGGGACAGTACACAGATACGCAGTATTTT.

The chain couples TRBV6-1 to TRBJ2-1; 8 nucleotides match TRBD1. Germline loops: CDR1 MNHNS, CDR2 SASEGT. CDR3 length equals 14 residues. Trimming cost V 10 bases and J 3 bases; bases outside gene matches: 8. The CDR3 region is CATKPGGDYNEQFF. CDR3 in DNA: TGTGCCACCAAACCAGGGGGCGACTACAATGAGCAGTTCTTC.

This rearrangement joins TRBV28 to TRBJ2-5; TRBD2 matches at 9 bases. The junction had 9 bases not matched to a gene; V was cut back by 10 bases and J by 6 bases. The germline CDR1 and CDR2 sequences are MDHEN and SYDVKM. The CDR3 contains 13 residues. The CDR3 DNA is TGTGCCACGGGACTAGCCCCAGGAAAGACCCAGTACTTC. Encoded protein: CATGLAPGKTQYF.

J is TRBJ2-5 and V is TRBV6-2 or TRBV6-3; 10 bases map to TRBD1. The CDR3 consists of 15 residues. V lost 2 bases, J lost 5 bases, and 5 bases stayed unmatched. Germline CDR1 reads MNHEY; CDR2 reads SVGEGT. In DNA, the CDR3 is TGTGCCAGCAGTTACACCGTGGGACAGGGGGAGACCCAGTACTTC. It translates to CASSYTVGQGETQYF.

This clonotype was counted only a few times. The chain employs TRBV19 and TRBJ2-1; D assignment may be TRBD1 or TRBD2 (6 bases each). This CDR3 region has 14 residues. Between the trimmed V and J ends, which lost 6 bases and 4 bases, there was a span of 13 bases. CDR1 LNHDA and CDR2 SQIVND come from the germline V gene (reference sequence). DNA of the CDR3: TGTGCCAGTAGAGAGGGGGAGGTATACAATGAGCAGTTCTTC. Protein sequence: CASREGEVYNEQFF.

V usage is TRBV5-4 and J usage is TRBJ1-1; D unresolved. Trimming pared 0 bases from V and 5 bases from J, leaving 14 bases between. Germline CDR1 SGHNT, CDR2 YYREEE (reference sequence). The CDR3 runs to 15 residues. The CDR3 is CASSLAVGRRTEAFF. Written as DNA, the CDR3 is TGTGCCAGCAGCTTGGCGGTGGGCAGGAGAACTGAAGCTTTCTTT.

Regarding this clonotype: One base away lies a much larger clone, so this may be a sequencing read error. The CDR3, as DNA: TGTGCCAGCTCACCCCTCCCCGGGGGACAAGAGACCCGGTACTTC. This translates into CASSPLPGGQETRYF. V usage is TRBV18 and J usage is TRBJ2-5; D may match TRBD1 or TRBD2 (6 bases each). The length of the CDR3 is 15 residues. Germline V gene lookup returns CDR1 KGHSH and CDR2 LQKENI.

The genes are TRBV19 and TRBJ1-6, with D perhaps TRBD1 (5 bases). In germline, CDR1 is LNHDA, CDR2 SQIVND (reference sequence). V shed 3 bases and J shed 5 bases, with 8 bases lying between them. The CDR3 is 14 amino acids. CDR3 DNA: TGTGCCAGTAGTATGGGACGGGATAATTCACCCCTCCACTTT. Translation: CASSMGRDNSPLHF.

Ten or more counts support this clonotype. The V gene is TRBV7-3, the J gene TRBJ2-3, with D hard to call. Germline CDR1 reads SGHTA; CDR2 reads FQGTGA. V lost 1 base and J 0 bases, leaving 8 bases between the germline ends. The CDR3 loop spans 15 amino acids. The CDR3, as DNA: TGTGCCAGCAGCTTAAGAGGTAGTAGCACAGATACGCAGTATTTT. Residues: CASSLRGSSTDTQYF.

This clonotype was detected ten times or more. V and J are TRBV28 and TRBJ2-3; D gene unclear. This CDR3 comprises 14 residues. Trimming shortened V by 6 bases and J by 2 bases, and 12 bases separated the two germline ends. Per germline, CDR1 MDHEN and CDR2 SYDVKM. Written as DNA, the CDR3 is TGTGCCAGCAGAAACAGACATCCCACAGATACGCAGTATTTT. This gives the protein CASRNRHPTDTQYF.

This clonotype occurred a few times. V gene TRBV29-1 combines with J gene TRBJ1-2, with 8 bases aligning to TRBD1. V lost 3 bases to trimming and J lost 12 bases; unmatched junction nucleotides: 6. The CDR3 sequence is 11 residues long. Germline assignment: CDR1 SQVTM and CDR2 ANQGSEA. CDR3 sequence (DNA): TGCAGCGTTGAGTTCAGGGGGCTTCACACCTTC. As protein: CSVEFRGLHTF.

This clonotype has a count of ten or more. The chain carries TRBV2 and TRBJ2-1, with D unclear. The ends were cut back, 8 bases at V and 12 bases at J, with 11 bases in the middle. Germline CDR1 is SNHLY and CDR2 is FYNNEI. CDR3 size: 10 residues. The chain's CDR3 is CASWNERQFF. The CDR3, as DNA: TGTGCCAGCTGGAATGAGAGGCAGTTCTTC.

This clonotype was seen many times. The chain links TRBV28 to TRBJ1-2; unclear D gene. The CDR3 covers 15 residues. Germline assignment: CDR1 MDHEN and CDR2 SYDVKM. Trimming removed 2 bases at V and 6 bases at J, with 16 bases between. The CDR3 DNA reads TGTGCCAGCAGTTTAACCCCCCCTCAGATTGATGGCTACACCTTC. As protein: CASSLTPPQIDGYTF.

CDR3 region: CASSRDGTKNIQYF. CDR3 in DNA: TGTGCCAGCAGCAGGGACGGGACCAAAAACATTCAGTACTTC. The chain employs TRBV6-1 and TRBJ2-4; TRBD1 or TRBD2 may be the D gene (5 bases each). The germline CDR1 and CDR2 sequences are MNHNS and SASEGT. This CDR3 region has 14 residues. Trimming cost V 6 bases and J 2 bases, with 11 bases left between them.

V usage is TRBV6-1 and J usage is TRBJ2-3; D is perhaps TRBD1 or TRBD2 (5 bases each). Trimming took off 7 bases at V and 3 bases at J, with 17 bases between the two ends. Germline CDR1 MNHNS, CDR2 SASEGT. CDR3 length: 15 amino acids. CDR3 protein: CASKIRGVGTDTQYF. CDR3 DNA sequence: TGTGCCAGCAAGATCCGGGGCGTCGGTACAGATACGCAGTATTTT.

Only a few counts were recorded for this clonotype. J is TRBJ2-5 and V is TRBV24-1; D is unclear. This CDR3 spans 15 amino acids. Germline loops: CDR1 KGHDR, CDR2 SFDVKD. Deletions cut 0 bases from V and 1 base from J, with 8 bases between. CDR3 DNA: TGTGCCACCAGTGATTTGGGCGCCGGCCAAGAGACCCAGTACTTC. Its protein product is CATSDLGAGQETQYF.

This clonotype was seen ten or more times. J is TRBJ2-1 and V is TRBV6-1; D is tentatively TRBD1 or TRBD2 (5 bases each). Germline CDR1 is MNHNS and CDR2 is SASEGT. This CDR3 is 13 amino acids long. V was clipped by 11 bases and J by 5 bases, with 16 bases between them. The CDR3 sequence is CASARDAHNEQFF. DNA for the CDR3: TGTGCCTCCGCACGGGACGCACACAATGAGCAGTTCTTC.

V usage is TRBV27 and J usage is TRBJ1-2; D remains unclear. The V gene's germline CDR1 is MNHEY and CDR2 SMNVEV (reference sequence). The ends were cut back, 5 bases at V and 8 bases at J, with 9 bases in the middle. The CDR3 runs to 11 residues. The CDR3 sequence is CASSARVGYTF. In DNA form, the CDR3 reads TGTGCCAGCAGTGCCCGTGTAGGCTACACCTTC.

This clonotype was seen many times. The V gene is TRBV11-3, the J gene TRBJ2-1; 8 bases line up with TRBD2. The V segment lost 4 bases and the J segment 4 bases; nucleotides outside the gene matches: 12. CDR1 is SGHNT, CDR2 YENEEA, per germline. CDR3 length: 17 amino acids. The CDR3 loop is CASSYRTSRRTYNEQFF. The CDR3 nucleotides are TGTGCCAGCAGCTACAGGACTAGCAGGAGAACTTACAATGAGCAGTTCTTC.

This clonotype was seen at least ten times. The chain joins TRBV6-1 to TRBJ1-1, with 9 nucleotides matching TRBD1. V shed 5 bases and J 7 bases; nucleotides not matched to a gene: 11. Looked up from germline, CDR1 is MNHNS and CDR2 is SASEGT. The CDR3 totals 15 residues. CDR3 coding DNA: TGTGCCAGCAGTTACGCGGGGACAGGGTCAATTGAAGCTTTCTTT. Its protein is CASSYAGTGSIEAFF.

In its sample, this clonotype was seen a few times. This chain links TRBV28 with TRBJ2-6; D ambiguous. The CDR3 loop spans 13 amino acids. The germline gives CDR1 MDHEN, CDR2 SYDVKM. The V and J ends lost 8 bases and 0 bases respectively, with 5 bases between them. The CDR3 here is CASRLSGANVLTF. The CDR3 region has the DNA TGTGCCAGCCGACTCTCTGGGGCCAACGTCCTGACTTTC.

The sample holds many counts of this clonotype. The genes are TRBV18 and TRBJ2-7, with D uncertain. The germline V gene has CDR1 KGHSH and CDR2 LQKENI. The CDR3 loop spans 14 amino acids. V dropped 3 bases and J dropped 2 bases, with 11 bases sitting between them. CDR3 protein: CASSPSNLAYEQYF. CDR3 DNA: TGTGCCAGCTCACCTTCGAACTTAGCCTACGAGCAGTACTTC.

In its sample, this clonotype was seen many times. The chain is built from TRBV28 and TRBJ2-1, with D maybe TRBD2 (7 bases). The CDR3 is 16 amino acids. V lost 5 bases and J lost 9, with 23 bases in between. Per germline, CDR1 MDHEN and CDR2 SYDVKM. The CDR3 DNA is TGTGCCAGCAGTCCCCGTGGGGCGGGAGCCAGGGGTGAGCAGTTCTTC. Translating gives CASSPRGAGARGEQFF.